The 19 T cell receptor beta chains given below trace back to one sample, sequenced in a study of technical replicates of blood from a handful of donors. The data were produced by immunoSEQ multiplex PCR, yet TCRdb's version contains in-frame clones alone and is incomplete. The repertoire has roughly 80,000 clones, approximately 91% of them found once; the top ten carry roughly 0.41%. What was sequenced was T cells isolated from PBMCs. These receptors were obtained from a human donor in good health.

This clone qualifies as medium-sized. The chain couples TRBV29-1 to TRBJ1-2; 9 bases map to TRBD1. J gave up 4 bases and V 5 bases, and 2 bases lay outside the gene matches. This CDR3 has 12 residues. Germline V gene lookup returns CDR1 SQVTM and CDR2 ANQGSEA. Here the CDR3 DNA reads TGCAGCGTTTCGGACAGGGGCTATGGCTACACCTTC. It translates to CSVSDRGYGYTF.

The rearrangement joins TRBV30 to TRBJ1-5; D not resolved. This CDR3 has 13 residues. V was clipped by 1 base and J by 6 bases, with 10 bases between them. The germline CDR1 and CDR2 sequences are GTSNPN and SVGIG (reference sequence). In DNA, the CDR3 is TGTGCCTGGAGTGGGGCAGGAGGTCAGCCCCAGCATTTT. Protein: CAWSGAGGQPQHF.

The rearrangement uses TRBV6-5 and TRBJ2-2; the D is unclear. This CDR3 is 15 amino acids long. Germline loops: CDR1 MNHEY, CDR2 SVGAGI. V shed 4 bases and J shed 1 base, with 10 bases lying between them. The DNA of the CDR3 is TGTGCCAGCAGTTCACTTGGAGAGAACACCGGGGAGCTGTTTTTT. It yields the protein CASSSLGENTGELFF.

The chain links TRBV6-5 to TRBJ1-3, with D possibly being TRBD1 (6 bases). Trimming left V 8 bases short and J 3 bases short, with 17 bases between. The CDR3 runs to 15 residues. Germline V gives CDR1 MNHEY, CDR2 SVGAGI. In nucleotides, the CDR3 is TGTGCCAGCGGTAGGGGGTCTACTCATGGAAACACCATATATTTT. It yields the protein CASGRGSTHGNTIYF.

The CDR3 here is CASSFGGFDYEQYF. The DNA for the CDR3 is TGTGCCAGCAGTTTTGGGGGGTTCGACTACGAGCAGTACTTC. The genes are TRBV27 and TRBJ2-7; tentatively, D is TRBD2 (6 bases). Looked up from germline, CDR1 is MNHEY and CDR2 is SMNVEV (reference sequence). This CDR3 is 14 amino acids long. Deletions cut 3 bases from V and 3 bases from J, with 12 bases between.

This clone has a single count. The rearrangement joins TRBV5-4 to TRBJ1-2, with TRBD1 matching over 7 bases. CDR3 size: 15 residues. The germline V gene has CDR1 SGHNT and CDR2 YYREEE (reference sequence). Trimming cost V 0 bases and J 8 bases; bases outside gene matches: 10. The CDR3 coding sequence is TGTGCCAGCAGCTTGGCTTTGGAGACAGGGTTGGGCTACACCTTC. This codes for CASSLALETGLGYTF.

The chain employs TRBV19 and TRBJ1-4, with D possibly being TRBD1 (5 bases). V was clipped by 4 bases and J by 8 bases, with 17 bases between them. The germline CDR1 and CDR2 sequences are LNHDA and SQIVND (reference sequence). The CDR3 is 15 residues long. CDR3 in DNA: TGTGCCAGTAGTACCCACCCCGGGGGTCGGGAAAAACTGTTTTTT. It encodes CASSTHPGGREKLFF.

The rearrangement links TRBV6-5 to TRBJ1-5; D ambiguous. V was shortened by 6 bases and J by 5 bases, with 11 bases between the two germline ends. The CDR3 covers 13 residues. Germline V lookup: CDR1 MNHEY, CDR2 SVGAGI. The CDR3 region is CASRTNIDQPQHF. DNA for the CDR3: TGTGCCAGCAGAACAAACATCGATCAGCCCCAGCATTTT.

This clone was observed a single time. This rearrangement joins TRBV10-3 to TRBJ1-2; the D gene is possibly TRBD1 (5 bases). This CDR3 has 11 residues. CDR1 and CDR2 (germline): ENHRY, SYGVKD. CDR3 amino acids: CAATGGKGYTF. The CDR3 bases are TGTGCAGCGACGGGGGGAAAGGGCTACACCTTC.

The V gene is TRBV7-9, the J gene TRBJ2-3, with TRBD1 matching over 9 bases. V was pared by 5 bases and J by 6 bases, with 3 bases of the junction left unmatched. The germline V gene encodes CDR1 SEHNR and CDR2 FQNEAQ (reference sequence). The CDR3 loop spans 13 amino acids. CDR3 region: CASSVDRGDTQYF. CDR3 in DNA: TGTGCCAGCAGCGTTGACAGGGGGGATACGCAGTATTTT.

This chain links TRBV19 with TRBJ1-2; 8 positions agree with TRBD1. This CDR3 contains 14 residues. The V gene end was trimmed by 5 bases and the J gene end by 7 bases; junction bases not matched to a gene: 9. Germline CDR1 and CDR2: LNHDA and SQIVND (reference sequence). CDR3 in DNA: TGTGCCAGTAGTCCATTGGACAGGGATCGTGGCTACACCTTC. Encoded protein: CASSPLDRDRGYTF. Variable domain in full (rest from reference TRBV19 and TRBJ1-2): DGGITQSPKYLFRKEGQNVTLSCEQNLNHDAMYWYRQDPGQGLRLIYYSQIVNDFQKGDIAEGYSVSREKKESFPLTVTSAQKNPTAFYLCASSPLDRDRGYTFGSGTRLTVV.

The CDR3 DNA is TGTGCCAGTAGTTTTGAGCTGGGACAGTACTTCAATGGCTACACCTTC. Its translation is CASSFELGQYFNGYTF. V gene TRBV19 combines with J gene TRBJ1-2; 7 positions match TRBD1. Germline V gene lookup returns CDR1 LNHDA and CDR2 SQIVND (reference sequence). V shed 5 bases and J 6 bases; nucleotides not matched to a gene: 15. The CDR3 covers 16 residues.

DNA for the CDR3: TGTGCCAGCAGTCCCGGGACAGGAAACATTCAGTACTTC. It yields the protein CASSPGTGNIQYF. The genes are TRBV9 and TRBJ2-4; 8 bases align to TRBD1. This CDR3 region has 13 residues. In germline, CDR1 is SGDLS, CDR2 YYNGEE. V was clipped by 5 bases and J by 6 bases; unmatched bases: 4.

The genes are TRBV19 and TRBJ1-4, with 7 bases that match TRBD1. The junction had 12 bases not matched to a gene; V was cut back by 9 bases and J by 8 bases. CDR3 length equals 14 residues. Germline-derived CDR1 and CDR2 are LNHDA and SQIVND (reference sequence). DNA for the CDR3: TGTGCCAGCCAATTTACAGGGGTTGGGGAAAAACTGTTTTTT. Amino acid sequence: CASQFTGVGEKLFF.

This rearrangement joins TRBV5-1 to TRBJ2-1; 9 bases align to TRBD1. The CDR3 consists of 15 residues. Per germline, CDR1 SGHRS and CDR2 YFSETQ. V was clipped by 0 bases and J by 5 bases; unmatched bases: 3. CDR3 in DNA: TGCGCCAGCAGCTTGGATGGACAGGGGAACAATGAGCAGTTCTTC. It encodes CASSLDGQGNNEQFF.

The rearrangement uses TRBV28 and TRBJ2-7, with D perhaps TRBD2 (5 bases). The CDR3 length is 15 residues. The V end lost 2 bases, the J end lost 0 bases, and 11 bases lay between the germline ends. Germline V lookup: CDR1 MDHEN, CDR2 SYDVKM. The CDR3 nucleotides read TGTGCCAGCAGTTTACGGGGTACAAACTCCTACGAGCAGTACTTC. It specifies CASSLRGTNSYEQYF.

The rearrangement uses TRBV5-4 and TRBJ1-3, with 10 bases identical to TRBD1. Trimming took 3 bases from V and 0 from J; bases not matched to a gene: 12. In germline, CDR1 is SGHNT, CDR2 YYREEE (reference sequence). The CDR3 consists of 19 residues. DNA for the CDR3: TGTGCCAGCAGCTCCGCCCGGGACAGGGGTTCCTTCTCTGGAAACACCATATATTTT. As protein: CASSSARDRGSFSGNTIYF.

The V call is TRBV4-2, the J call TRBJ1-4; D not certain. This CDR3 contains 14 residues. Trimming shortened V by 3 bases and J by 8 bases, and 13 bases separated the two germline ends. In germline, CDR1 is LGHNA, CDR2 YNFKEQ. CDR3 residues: CASSQVNVREKLFF. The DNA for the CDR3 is TGTGCCAGCAGCCAGGTGAATGTCCGGGAAAAACTGTTTTTT.

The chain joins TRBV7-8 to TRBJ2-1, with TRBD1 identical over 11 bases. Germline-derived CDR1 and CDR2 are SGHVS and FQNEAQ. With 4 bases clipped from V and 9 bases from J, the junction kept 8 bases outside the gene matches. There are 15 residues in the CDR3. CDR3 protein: CASSSGRTGGAEQFF. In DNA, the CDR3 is TGTGCCAGCAGCTCGGGCCGGACAGGGGGCGCTGAGCAGTTCTTC.